These T cell receptor beta chains were read from a single sample in a study of T cell changes during pregnancy in multiple sclerosis. Data came from immunoSEQ multiplex PCR; TCRdb stores just in-frame clones and leaves some out. The sample lists about 41,000 clones, 90% to 95% seen once, with around 6.7% in the top ten. Sequenced material: CD8+ T cells from peripheral blood mononuclear cells, taken in the third trimester of pregnancy. The receptors were gathered from a female donor with multiple sclerosis, enrolled in a pregnancy study. Both conserved end residues are part of each CDR3. A D gene is named only where the DNA matches it firmly. Where a row states a size, it is once, few, many or the class of an expanded clone; other rows omit it.

. | TRBJ2-1 | TRBV9 | . | TGTGCCAGCAGCGTAGGCGGGGTCCGGTACTACAATGAGCAGTTCTTC | CASSVGGVRYYNEQFF
TRBD1 | TRBJ1-2 | TRBV6-5 | . | TGTGCCAGCAGTTACTGGGGGACAGGGGACTATGGCTACACCTTC | CASSYWGTGDYGYTF
. | TRBJ2-7 | TRBV6-1 | once | TGTGCCAGTCACACGGGAGACCGGGGGGAGCAGTACTTC | CASHTGDRGEQYF
. | TRBJ2-5 | TRBV19 | . | TGTGCCAGTAGTATAGATCTGGCTCTGGACTCGGAGGGTGTAAAAGAGACCCAGTACTTC | CASSIDLALDSEGVKETQYF
. | TRBJ2-7 | TRBV6-1 | few | TGTGCCAGCAGTGAGGCCGAAGTCTACGAGCAGTACTTC | CASSEAEVYEQYF
. | TRBJ1-3 | TRBV19 | . | TGTGCCAGTAGCATCCGTAACAGGGACTCTGGAAACACCATATATTTT | CASSIRNRDSGNTIYF
. | TRBJ2-1 | TRBV4-3 | . | TGCGCCAGCAGCCAAGATAGGGCAGGGGATAATGAGCAGTTCTTC | CASSQDRAGDNEQFF
TRBD2 | TRBJ2-7 | TRBV7-8 | . | TGTGCCAGCAGCCATTATGAAACGGGAGGGCCCGACGAGCAGTACTTC | CASSHYETGGPDEQYF
. | TRBJ2-5 | TRBV4-2 | . | TGTGCCAGCAGCCAAGGTTCGGGGGAGGCGGAGACCCAGTACTTC | CASSQGSGEAETQYF
TRBD1 | TRBJ2-7 | TRBV15 | . | TGTGCTACCAGCAGAGGGGACAGGGGGCTTCGGGAAGAGCAGTACTTC | CATSRGDRGLREEQYF
. | TRBJ2-7 | TRBV4-1 | . | TGCGCCAGCAGCCAAGATCTAGGCTACGAGCAGTACTTC | CASSQDLGYEQYF
. | TRBJ1-5 | TRBV7-8 | . | TGTGCCAGCAGCTTGGTCCGGGACACTAATCAGCCCCAGCATTTT | CASSLVRDTNQPQHF
TRBD1 | TRBJ1-1 | TRBV11-2 | . | TGTGCCAGCAGCTTAGCCATAGGGGGCGGCGGAACTGAAGCTTTCTTT | CASSLAIGGGGTEAFF
TRBD1 | TRBJ2-7 | TRBV27 | once | TGTGCCAGCAGTTTAGGCCCCCCCCGACAGGGGATCCACGAGCAGTACTTC | CASSLGPPRQGIHEQYF
TRBD2 | TRBJ2-7 | TRBV19 | . | TGTGCCAGTAGTTTGCAGCGGGACTACGAGCAGTACTTC | CASSLQRDYEQYF
TRBD1 | TRBJ2-1 | TRBV7-9 | . | TGTGCCAGCAGCCCGACTCCGGGACAGCTAAACAATGAGCAGTTCTTC | CASSPTPGQLNNEQFF
TRBD2 | TRBJ2-1 | TRBV4-2 | once | TGTGCCAGCAGCCAAGATAGTTTGGGACTAGCGGGATTGTATGAGCAGTTCTTC | CASSQDSLGLAGLYEQFF
. | TRBJ2-3 | TRBV27 | . | TGTGCCAGCAGCGGGAGCCCAGATACGCAGTATTTT | CASSGSPDTQYF
. | TRBJ2-7 | TRBV9 | . | TGTGCCAGCAGCCCTCGAGGACACTTCTACGAGCAGTACTTC | CASSPRGHFYEQYF
. | TRBJ1-2 | TRBV7-6 | once | TGTGCCAGCAGCCGGGAACAGGGTTACGGCTACACCTTC | CASSREQGYGYTF
. | TRBJ2-5 | TRBV6-6 | once | TGTGCCAGCAGTTATCGTTCGACGGGAGAAGAGACCCAGTACTTC | CASSYRSTGEETQYF
TRBD2 | TRBJ2-1 | TRBV4-2 | . | TGTGCCAGCAGCCAAGATGGGGCGGGGGGTAACAATGAGCAGTTCTTC | CASSQDGAGGNNEQFF
. | TRBJ1-2 | TRBV6-1 | . | TGTGCCAGCAGTGAAGGGGGCCTGTATAACTATGGCTACACCTTC | CASSEGGLYNYGYTF
. | TRBJ2-1 | TRBV11-2 | . | TGTGCCAGCAGCTTTAGCACGGTTGAGCAGTTCTTC | CASSFSTVEQFF
. | TRBJ2-1 | TRBV6-5 | . | TGTGCCAGCAGTCCCCTGGAGGTACACAATGAGCAGTTCTTC | CASSPLEVHNEQFF
TRBD1 | TRBJ2-7 | TRBV28 | . | TGTGCCAGCAGTTTCAGGGGGCTCGGGTACGAGCAGTACTTC | CASSFRGLGYEQYF
TRBD1 | TRBJ1-2 | TRBV6-1 | few | TGTGCCAGCAGTGAAGCAGGGACAGGGGGTGGCTACACCTTC | CASSEAGTGGGYTF
. | TRBJ2-2 | TRBV21-1 | . | TGTGCCAGCAGCAAAGCCCCGAAAGGGCGGGATGGGACCGGGGAGCTGTTTTTT | CASSKAPKGRDGTGELFF
TRBD2 | TRBJ2-1 | TRBV9 | . | TGTGCCAGCAGCGGTCTAGCGGGGTACACCAATGAGCAGTTCTTC | CASSGLAGYTNEQFF
. | TRBJ2-1 | TRBV14 | . | TGTGCCAGCAGCCAAGAGTCGGGAGACGCTTACAATGAGCAGTTCTTC | CASSQESGDAYNEQFF
. | TRBJ2-3 | TRBV5-4 | . | TGTGCCAGCGGGAGGAGTGAGACAGATACGCAGTATTTT | CASGRSETDTQYF
. | TRBJ1-4 | TRBV27 | . | TGTGCCAGCAGTTTTTCTGACAGTACTAATGAAAAACTGTTTTTT | CASSFSDSTNEKLFF
TRBD1 | TRBJ2-1 | TRBV19 | . | TGTGCCAGTAGTATATTAGGGGGCTTCTCCTACAATGAGCAGTTCTTC | CASSILGGFSYNEQFF
. | TRBJ1-5 | TRBV27 | . | TGTGCCAGCAGTTTAGTGGGAGGTAGCAATCAGCCCCAGCATTTT | CASSLVGGSNQPQHF
TRBD1 | TRBJ2-7 | TRBV6-1 | . | TGTGCCAGCAGTGGGACAGGGGGCTACGAGCAGTACTTC | CASSGTGGYEQYF
. | TRBJ1-4 | TRBV19 | . | TGTGCCAGTAGTTACGAGGGGGCAACTAATGAAAAACTGTTTTTT | CASSYEGATNEKLFF
. | TRBJ2-1 | TRBV5-4 | . | TGTGCCAGCAGCTTGGTCCGCGGGTCCCAGTTCTTC | CASSLVRGSQFF
TRBD1 | TRBJ2-1 | TRBV10-3 | . | TGTGCCATCAGTGACCCCGGGACAGGGGGCTTTTACAATGAGCAGTTCTTC | CAISDPGTGGFYNEQFF
. | TRBJ2-3 | TRBV7-2 | . | TGTGCCAGCAGCTCCCCCAGGACTAGCACAGATACGCAGTATTTT | CASSSPRTSTDTQYF
TRBD1 | TRBJ2-7 | TRBV28 | . | TGTGCCAGCAGCCCGGGACAGTCCGACGAGCAGTACTTC | CASSPGQSDEQYF
. | TRBJ1-5 | TRBV5-6 | . | TGTGCCAGCAGCTTGTCTGCTACAGATAATCAGCCCCAGCATTTT | CASSLSATDNQPQHF
TRBD1 | TRBJ2-3 | TRBV10-3 | once | TGTGCCATCAGTGAATCCAGGGGGCTCATGAATACGCAGTATTTT | CAISESRGLMNTQYF
TRBD1 | TRBJ1-2 | TRBV2 | . | TGTGCCAGCAGTAAAACCGGGACAGGGGTAGACTATGGCTACACCTTC | CASSKTGTGVDYGYTF
. | TRBJ2-3 | TRBV6-4 | . | TGTGCCAGCAGTGAGGGCGGGGGCACAGATACGCAGTATTTT | CASSEGGGTDTQYF
TRBD1 | TRBJ1-6 | TRBV10-3 | . | TGTGCCATCAGTGAATGGCAGGGGGGCTATAATTCACCCCTCCACTTT | CAISEWQGGYNSPLHF
. | TRBJ2-1 | TRBV27 | . | TGTGCCAGCAGTTTATCGGGGGGGGCATTCAATGAGCAGTTCTTC | CASSLSGGAFNEQFF
. | TRBJ1-1 | TRBV7-6 | . | TGTGCCAGCAGCTTAAATATGGGCTTGGGGGGCACTGAAGCTTTCTTT | CASSLNMGLGGTEAFF
. | TRBJ2-7 | TRBV30 | . | TGTGCCTGGAGGGGAGGCAGGGTCCCCCACGAGCAGTACTTC | CAWRGGRVPHEQYF
TRBD1 | TRBJ2-7 | TRBV12-5 | . | TGTGCTAGTGGCTTATGGGACAGGGGCTACGAGCAGTACTTC | CASGLWDRGYEQYF
. | TRBJ2-7 | TRBV7-5 | . | TGTGCCAGAAGCGGACAGGGCGGCGAGCAGTACTTC | CARSGQGGEQYF
. | TRBJ1-2 | TRBV2 | . | TGTGCCAGCAGTGAGGACTTATATGGCTACACCTTC | CASSEDLYGYTF
. | TRBJ2-3 | TRBV6-4 | once | TGTGCCAGCAATTCTGGAGAGGTAGGAGATACGCAGTATTTT | CASNSGEVGDTQYF
TRBD1 | TRBJ2-7 | TRBV7-9 | . | TGTGCCAGCAGCTCGGGGACAGGTTGGCGATACGAGCAGTACTTC | CASSSGTGWRYEQYF
. | TRBJ2-3 | TRBV2 | . | TGTGCCAGCAGTACCTGGGGGGTCGATACGCAGTATTTT | CASSTWGVDTQYF
. | TRBJ2-3 | TRBV5-1 | once | TGCGCCAGCAGCTTGGTTAGCGGTAGCACAGATACGCAGTATTTT | CASSLVSGSTDTQYF
TRBD2 | TRBJ2-7 | TRBV6-4 | . | TGTGCCAGCAGTGCGACTAGCGTCGATTCCTACGAGCAGTACTTC | CASSATSVDSYEQYF